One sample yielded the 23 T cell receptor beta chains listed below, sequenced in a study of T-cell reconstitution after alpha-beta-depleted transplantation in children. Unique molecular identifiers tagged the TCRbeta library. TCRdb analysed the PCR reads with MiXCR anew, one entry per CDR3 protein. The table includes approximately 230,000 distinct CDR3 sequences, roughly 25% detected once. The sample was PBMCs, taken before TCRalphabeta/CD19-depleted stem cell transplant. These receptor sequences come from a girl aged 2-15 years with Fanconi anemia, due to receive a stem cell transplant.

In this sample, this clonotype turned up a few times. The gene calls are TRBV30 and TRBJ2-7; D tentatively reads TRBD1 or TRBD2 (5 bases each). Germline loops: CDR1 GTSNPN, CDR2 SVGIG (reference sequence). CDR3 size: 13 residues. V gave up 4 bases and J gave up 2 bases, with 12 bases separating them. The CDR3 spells CAWKRDRPYEQYF. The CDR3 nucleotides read TGTGCCTGGAAAAGGGACCGACCCTACGAGCAGTACTTC.

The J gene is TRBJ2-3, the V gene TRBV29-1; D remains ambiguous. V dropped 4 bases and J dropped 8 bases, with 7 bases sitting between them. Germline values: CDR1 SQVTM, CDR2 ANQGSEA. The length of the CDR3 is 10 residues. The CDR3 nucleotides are TGCAGCGTTGTCGGCCCTACGCAGTATTTT. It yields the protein CSVVGPTQYF.

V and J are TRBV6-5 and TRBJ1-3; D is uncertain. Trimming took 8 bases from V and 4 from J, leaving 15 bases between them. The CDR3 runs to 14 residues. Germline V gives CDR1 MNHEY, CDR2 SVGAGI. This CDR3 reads CASRPRWNGNTIYF. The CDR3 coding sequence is TGTGCCAGCCGACCCCGGTGGAACGGAAACACCATATATTTT.

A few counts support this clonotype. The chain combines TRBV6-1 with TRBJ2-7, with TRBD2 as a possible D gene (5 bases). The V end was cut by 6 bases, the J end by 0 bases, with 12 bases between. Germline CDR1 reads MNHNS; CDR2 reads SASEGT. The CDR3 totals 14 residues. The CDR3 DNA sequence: TGTGCCAGCAGCCTTGGGAGCACCTCCTACGAGCAGTACTTC. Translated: CASSLGSTSYEQYF.

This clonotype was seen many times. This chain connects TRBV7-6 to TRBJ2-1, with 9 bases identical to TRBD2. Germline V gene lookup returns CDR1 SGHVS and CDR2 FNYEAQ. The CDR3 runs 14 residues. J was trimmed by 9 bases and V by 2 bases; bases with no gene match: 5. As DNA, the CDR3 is TGTGCCAGCAGCTTACTGGGACTAGCCACTGAGCAGTTCTTC. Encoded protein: CASSLLGLATEQFF. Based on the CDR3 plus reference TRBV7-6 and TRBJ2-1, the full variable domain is GAGVSQSPRYKVTKRGQDVALRCDPISGHVSLYWYRQALGQGPEFLTYFNYEAQQDKSGLPNDRFSAERPEGSISTLTIQRTEQRDSAMYRCASSLLGLATEQFFGPGTRLTVL.

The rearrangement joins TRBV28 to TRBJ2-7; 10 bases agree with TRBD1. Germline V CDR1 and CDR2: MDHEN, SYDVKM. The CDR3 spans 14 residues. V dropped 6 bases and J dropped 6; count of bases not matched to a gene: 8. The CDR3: CASRRQGALGEQYF. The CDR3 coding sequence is TGTGCCAGCAGAAGACAGGGGGCCCTCGGCGAGCAGTACTTC.

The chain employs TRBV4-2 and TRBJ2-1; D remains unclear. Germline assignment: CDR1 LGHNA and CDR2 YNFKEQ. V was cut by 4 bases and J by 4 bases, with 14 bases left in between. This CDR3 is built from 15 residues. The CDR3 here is CASSPYLDLYNEQFF. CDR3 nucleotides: TGTGCCAGCAGCCCCTACTTAGACCTTTACAATGAGCAGTTCTTC.

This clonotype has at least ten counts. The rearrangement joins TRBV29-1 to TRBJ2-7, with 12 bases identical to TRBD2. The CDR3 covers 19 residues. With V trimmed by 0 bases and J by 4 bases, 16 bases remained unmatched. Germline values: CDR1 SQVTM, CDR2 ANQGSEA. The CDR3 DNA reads TGCAGCGTTGAAGAGTCCCTCGGACTAGCGGGAACAGCTCTTTACGAGCAGTACTTC. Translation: CSVEESLGLAGTALYEQYF.

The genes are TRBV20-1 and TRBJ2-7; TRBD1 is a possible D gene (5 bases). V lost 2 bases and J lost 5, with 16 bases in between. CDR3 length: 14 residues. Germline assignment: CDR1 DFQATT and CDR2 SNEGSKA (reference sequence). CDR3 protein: CSARTLVPGNEQYF. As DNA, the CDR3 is TGCAGTGCTAGAACCCTCGTTCCAGGGAACGAGCAGTACTTC.

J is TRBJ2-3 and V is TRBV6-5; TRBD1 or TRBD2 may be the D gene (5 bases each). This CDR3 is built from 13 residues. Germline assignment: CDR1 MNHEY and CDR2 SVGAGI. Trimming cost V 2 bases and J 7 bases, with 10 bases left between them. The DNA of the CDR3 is TGTGCCAGCAGTTACGAGGGGAGTAATACGCAGTATTTT. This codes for CASSYEGSNTQYF.

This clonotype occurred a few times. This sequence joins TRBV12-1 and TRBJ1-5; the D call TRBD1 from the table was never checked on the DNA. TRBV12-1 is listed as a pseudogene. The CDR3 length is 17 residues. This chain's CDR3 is CASSLVDRLNSNQPQHF. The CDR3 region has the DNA TGTGCCAGCAGCCTTGTAGACAGGCTCAATAGCAATCAGCCCCAGCATTTT.

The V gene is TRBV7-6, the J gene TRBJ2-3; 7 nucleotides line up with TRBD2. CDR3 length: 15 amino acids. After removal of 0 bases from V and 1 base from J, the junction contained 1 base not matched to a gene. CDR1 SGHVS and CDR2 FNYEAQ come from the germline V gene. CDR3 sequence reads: CASSLAGLRTDTQYF. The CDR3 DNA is TGTGCCAGCAGCTTAGCGGGACTACGCACAGATACGCAGTATTTT. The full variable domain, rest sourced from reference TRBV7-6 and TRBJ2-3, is GAGVSQSPRYKVTKRGQDVALRCDPISGHVSLYWYRQALGQGPEFLTYFNYEAQQDKSGLPNDRFSAERPEGSISTLTIQRTEQRDSAMYRCASSLAGLRTDTQYFGPGTRLTVL.

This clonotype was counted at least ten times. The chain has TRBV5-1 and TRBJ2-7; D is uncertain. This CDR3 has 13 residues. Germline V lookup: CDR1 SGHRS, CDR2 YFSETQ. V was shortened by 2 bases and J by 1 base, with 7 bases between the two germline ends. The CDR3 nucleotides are TGCGCCAGCAGCTTTGAACAGTCCTACGAGCAGTACTTC. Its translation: CASSFEQSYEQYF.

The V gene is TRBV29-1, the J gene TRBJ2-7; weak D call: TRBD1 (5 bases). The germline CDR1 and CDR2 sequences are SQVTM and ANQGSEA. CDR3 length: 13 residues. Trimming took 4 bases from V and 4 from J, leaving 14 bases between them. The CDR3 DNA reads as TGCAGCGTTGCTGGCGGAGCAGGGTACGAGCAGTACTTC. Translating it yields CSVAGGAGYEQYF.

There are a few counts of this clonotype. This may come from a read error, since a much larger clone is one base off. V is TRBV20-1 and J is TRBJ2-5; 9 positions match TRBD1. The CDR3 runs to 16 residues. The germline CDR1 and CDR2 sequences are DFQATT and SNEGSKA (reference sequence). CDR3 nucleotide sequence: TGCTGTGCTAGAGGACAGGGGATTGGGCTTCAAGAGACCCAGTACTTC. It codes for CCARGQGIGLQETQYF.

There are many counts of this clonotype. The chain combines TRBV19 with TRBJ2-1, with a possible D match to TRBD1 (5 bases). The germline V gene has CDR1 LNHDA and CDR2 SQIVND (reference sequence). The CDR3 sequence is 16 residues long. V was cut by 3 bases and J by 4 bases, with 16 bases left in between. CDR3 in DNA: TGTGCCAGTAGTATCCCCGGAAATCCAGGGTACAATGAGCAGTTCTTC. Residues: CASSIPGNPGYNEQFF. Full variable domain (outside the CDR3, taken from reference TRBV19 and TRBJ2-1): DGGITQSPKYLFRKEGQNVTLSCEQNLNHDAMYWYRQDPGQGLRLIYYSQIVNDFQKGDIAEGYSVSREKKESFPLTVTSAQKNPTAFYLCASSIPGNPGYNEQFFGPGTRLTVL.

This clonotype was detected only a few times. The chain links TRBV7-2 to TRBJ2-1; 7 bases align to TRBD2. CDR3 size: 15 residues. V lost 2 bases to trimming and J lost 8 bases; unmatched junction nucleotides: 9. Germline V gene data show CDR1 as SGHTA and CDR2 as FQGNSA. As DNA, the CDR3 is TGTGCCAGCAGCTTATTATCCCGGGGGAGGGATGAGCAGTTCTTC. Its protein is CASSLLSRGRDEQFF.

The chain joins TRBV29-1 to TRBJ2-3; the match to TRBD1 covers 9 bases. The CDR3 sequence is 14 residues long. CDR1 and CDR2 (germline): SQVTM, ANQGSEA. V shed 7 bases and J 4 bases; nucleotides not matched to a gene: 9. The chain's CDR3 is CSALRDRVPDTQYF. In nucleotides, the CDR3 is TGCAGCGCACTCCGGGACAGGGTCCCAGATACGCAGTATTTT.

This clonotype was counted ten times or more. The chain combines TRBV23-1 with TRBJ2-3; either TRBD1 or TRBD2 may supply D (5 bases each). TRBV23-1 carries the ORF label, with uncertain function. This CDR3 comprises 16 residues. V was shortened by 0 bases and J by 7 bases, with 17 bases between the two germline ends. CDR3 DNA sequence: TGCGCCAGCAGTCAATCGGACAAGCTGGGGACCTATACGCAGTATTTT. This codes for CASSQSDKLGTYTQYF.

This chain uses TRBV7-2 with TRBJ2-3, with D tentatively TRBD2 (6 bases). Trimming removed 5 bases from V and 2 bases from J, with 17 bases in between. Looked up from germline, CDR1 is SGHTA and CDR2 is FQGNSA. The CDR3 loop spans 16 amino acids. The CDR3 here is CASSPGVPYFTDTQYF. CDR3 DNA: TGTGCCAGCAGCCCGGGGGTCCCTTACTTCACAGATACGCAGTATTTT.

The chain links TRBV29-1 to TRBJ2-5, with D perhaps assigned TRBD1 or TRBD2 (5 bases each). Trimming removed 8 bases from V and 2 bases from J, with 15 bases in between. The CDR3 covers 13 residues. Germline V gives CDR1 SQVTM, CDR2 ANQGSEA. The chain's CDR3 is CSIVGTLQETQYF. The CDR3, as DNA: TGCAGCATAGTGGGGACCTTGCAAGAGACCCAGTACTTC.

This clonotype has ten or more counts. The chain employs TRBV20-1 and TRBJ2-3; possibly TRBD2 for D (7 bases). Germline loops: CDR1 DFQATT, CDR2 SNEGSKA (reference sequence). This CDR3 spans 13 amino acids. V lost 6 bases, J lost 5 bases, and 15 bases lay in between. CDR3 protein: CSAGGGEGDTQYF. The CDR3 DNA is TGCAGTGCCGGAGGGGGGGAGGGAGATACGCAGTATTTT.

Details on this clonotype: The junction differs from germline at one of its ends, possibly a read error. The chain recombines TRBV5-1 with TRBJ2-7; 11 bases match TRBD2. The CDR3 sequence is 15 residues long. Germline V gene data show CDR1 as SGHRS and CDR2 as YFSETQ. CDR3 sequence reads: CASRPGLAELYGQYF. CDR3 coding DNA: TGCGCCAGCAGACCGGGACTAGCGGAACTCTACGGGCAGTACTTC.